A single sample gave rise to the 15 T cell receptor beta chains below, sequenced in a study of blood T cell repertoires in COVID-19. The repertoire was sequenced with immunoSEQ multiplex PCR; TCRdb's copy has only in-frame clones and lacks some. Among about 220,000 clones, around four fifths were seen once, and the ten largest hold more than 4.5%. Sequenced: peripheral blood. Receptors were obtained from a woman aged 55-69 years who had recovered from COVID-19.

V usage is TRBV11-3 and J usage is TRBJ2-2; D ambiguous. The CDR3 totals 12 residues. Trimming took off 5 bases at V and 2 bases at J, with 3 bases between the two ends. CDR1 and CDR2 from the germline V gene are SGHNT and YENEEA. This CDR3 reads CASSSNTGELFF. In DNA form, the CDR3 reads TGTGCCAGCAGCAGCAACACCGGGGAGCTGTTTTTT. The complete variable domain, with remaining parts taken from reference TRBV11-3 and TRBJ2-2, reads EAGVVQSPRYKIIEKKQPVAFWCNPISGHNTLYWYLQNLGQGPELLIRYENEEAVDDSQLPKDRFSAERLKGVDSTLKIQPAELGDSAVYLCASSSNTGELFFGEGSRLTVL.

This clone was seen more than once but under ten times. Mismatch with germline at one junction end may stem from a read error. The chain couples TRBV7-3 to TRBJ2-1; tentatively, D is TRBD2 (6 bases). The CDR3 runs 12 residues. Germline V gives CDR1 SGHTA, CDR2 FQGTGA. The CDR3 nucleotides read TGTGCCAGCAGGGTAACGGGGGAGCACCCTCTCTTC. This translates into CASRVTGEHPLF.

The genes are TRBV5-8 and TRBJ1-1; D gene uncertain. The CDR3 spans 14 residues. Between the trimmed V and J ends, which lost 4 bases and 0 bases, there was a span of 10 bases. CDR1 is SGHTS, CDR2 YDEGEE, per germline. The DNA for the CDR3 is TGTGCCAGCAGCCCCACCACATTGAACACTGAAGCTTTCTTT. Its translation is CASSPTTLNTEAFF.

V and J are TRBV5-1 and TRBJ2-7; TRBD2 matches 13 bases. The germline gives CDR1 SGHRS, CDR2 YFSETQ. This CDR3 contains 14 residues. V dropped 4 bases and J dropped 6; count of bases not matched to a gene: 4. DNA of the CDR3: TGCGCCAGCAGCCCAAGGACTAGCGGGGGCGAGCAGTACTTC. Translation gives CASSPRTSGGEQYF.

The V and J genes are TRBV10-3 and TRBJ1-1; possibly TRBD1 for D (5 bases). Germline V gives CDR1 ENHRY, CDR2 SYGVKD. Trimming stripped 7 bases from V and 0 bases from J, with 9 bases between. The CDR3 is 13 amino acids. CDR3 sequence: CAINTGMNTEAFF. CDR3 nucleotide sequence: TGTGCCATCAATACAGGTATGAACACTGAAGCTTTCTTT.

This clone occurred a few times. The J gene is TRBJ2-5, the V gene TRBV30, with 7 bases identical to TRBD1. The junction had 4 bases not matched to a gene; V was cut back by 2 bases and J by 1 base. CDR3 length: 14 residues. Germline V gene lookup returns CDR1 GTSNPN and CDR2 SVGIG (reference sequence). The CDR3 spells CAWSTGTVQETQYF. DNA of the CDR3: TGTGCCTGGAGTACCGGGACAGTCCAAGAGACCCAGTACTTC.

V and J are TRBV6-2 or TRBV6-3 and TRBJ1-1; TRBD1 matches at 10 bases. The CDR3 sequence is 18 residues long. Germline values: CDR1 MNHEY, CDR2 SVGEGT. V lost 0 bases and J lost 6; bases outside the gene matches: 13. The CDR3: CASSYSYRTGGSNAEAFF. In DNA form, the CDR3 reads TGTGCCAGCAGTTACTCGTATAGGACAGGGGGGAGCAACGCTGAAGCTTTCTTT.

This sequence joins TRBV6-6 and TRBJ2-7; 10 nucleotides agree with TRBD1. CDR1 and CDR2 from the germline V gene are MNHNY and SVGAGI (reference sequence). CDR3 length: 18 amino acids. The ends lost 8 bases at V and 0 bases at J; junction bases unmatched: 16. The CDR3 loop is CASRPDRGQSGSSYEQYF. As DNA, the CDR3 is TGTGCCAGCCGTCCCGACAGGGGGCAAAGCGGGAGCTCCTACGAGCAGTACTTC.

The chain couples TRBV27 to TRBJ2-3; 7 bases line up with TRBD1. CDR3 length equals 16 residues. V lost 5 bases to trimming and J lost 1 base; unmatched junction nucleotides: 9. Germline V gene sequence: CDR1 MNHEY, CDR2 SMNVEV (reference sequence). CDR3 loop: CASSRFGDSGTDTQYF. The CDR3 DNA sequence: TGTGCCAGCAGTCGCTTCGGGGACAGTGGCACAGATACGCAGTATTTT.

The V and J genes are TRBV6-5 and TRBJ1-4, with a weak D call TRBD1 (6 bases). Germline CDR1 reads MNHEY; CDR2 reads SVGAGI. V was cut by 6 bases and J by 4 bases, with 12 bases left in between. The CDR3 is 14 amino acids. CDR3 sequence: CASRRQVVNEKLFF. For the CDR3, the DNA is TGTGCCAGCAGGCGACAGGTGGTTAATGAAAAACTGTTTTTT.

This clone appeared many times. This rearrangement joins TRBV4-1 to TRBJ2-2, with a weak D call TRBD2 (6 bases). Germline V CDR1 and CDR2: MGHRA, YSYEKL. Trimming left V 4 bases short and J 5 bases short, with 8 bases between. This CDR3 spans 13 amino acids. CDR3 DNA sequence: TGCGCCAGCAGCCCTGGGGGGACCGGGGAGCTGTTTTTT. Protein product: CASSPGGTGELFF.

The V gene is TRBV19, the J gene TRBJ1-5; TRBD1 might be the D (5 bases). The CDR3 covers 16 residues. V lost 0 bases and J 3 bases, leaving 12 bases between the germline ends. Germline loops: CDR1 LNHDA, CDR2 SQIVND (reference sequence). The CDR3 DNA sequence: TGTGCCAGTAGTATAGACCCCCCAGGGCCCAATCAGCCCCAGCATTTT. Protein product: CASSIDPPGPNQPQHF.

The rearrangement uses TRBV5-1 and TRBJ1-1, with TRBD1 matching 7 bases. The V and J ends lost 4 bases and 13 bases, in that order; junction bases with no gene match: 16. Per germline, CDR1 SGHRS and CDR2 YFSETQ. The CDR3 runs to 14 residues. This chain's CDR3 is CASSVGQDRAIGFF. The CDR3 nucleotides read TGCGCCAGCAGCGTTGGACAAGACAGGGCGATCGGTTTCTTT.

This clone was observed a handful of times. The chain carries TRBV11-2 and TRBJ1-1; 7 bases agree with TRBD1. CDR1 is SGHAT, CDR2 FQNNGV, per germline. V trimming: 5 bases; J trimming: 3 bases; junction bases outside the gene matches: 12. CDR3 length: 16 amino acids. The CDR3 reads CASSPTGYTGDTEAFF. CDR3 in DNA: TGTGCCAGCAGCCCGACAGGGTATACGGGAGACACTGAAGCTTTCTTT.

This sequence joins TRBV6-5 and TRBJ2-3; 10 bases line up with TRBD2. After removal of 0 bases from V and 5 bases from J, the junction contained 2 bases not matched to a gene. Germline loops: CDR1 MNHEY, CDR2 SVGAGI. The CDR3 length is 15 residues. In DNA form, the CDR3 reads TGTGCCAGCAGTTACTCAGCGGGGGGGCTAGATACGCAGTATTTT. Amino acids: CASSYSAGGLDTQYF.